Below are 20 T cell receptor beta chains sequenced from a single sample in a study of T cells in Graves' hyperthyroidism and ophthalmopathy. TCR beta CDR3 regions were amplified from RNA transcripts. A first-round RT-PCR of the TCR CDR3 used the HTBI primer set. Via MiXCR, TCRdb re-called the multiplex PCR reads, giving one row per CDR3 protein. The sample has 340,000 or so distinct CDR3 sequences, 16% seen once; the top ten hold around a third. Material for sequencing was blood. Every receptor here comes from a man younger than 45 with Graves' hyperthyroidism.

This clonotype came up many times. The rearrangement links TRBV20-1 to TRBJ1-2; D call uncertain. CDR1 and CDR2 from the germline V gene are DFQATT and SNEGSKA (reference sequence). The length of the CDR3 is 13 residues. The germline V and J ends were trimmed by 1 base and 1 base, with 7 bases remaining between them. DNA of the CDR3: TGCAGTGCTAGAGCCCGGGATAACTATGGCTACACCTTC. Protein product: CSARARDNYGYTF.

Ten or more counts support this clonotype. The chain joins TRBV6-1 to TRBJ2-5; TRBD1 agrees at 8 bases. CDR1 is MNHNS, CDR2 SASEGT, per germline. J gave up 0 bases and V 4 bases, and 10 bases lay outside the gene matches. The CDR3 runs to 17 residues. CDR3 sequence: CASSGIRRDRNQETQYF. The CDR3 DNA follows: TGTGCCAGCAGTGGGATACGCCGGGACAGGAACCAAGAGACCCAGTACTTC.

The chain links TRBV5-1 to TRBJ2-5; TRBD1 aligns across 7 bases. The V segment lost 4 bases and the J segment 1 base; nucleotides outside the gene matches: 4. Germline values: CDR1 SGHRS, CDR2 YFSETQ. There are 14 residues in the CDR3. The CDR3 loop reads CASSGGQIQETQYF. DNA for the CDR3: TGCGCCAGCAGCGGGGGACAGATCCAAGAGACCCAGTACTTC.

J is TRBJ2-1 and V is TRBV18; TRBD2 matches at 8 bases. J was trimmed by 10 bases and V by 2 bases; bases with no gene match: 4. The CDR3 is 13 amino acids. Germline-derived CDR1 and CDR2 are KGHSH and LQKENI. In DNA form, the CDR3 reads TGTGCCAGCTCACCATCGGGGGGGGGAGAGCAGTTCTTC. Amino acid sequence: CASSPSGGGEQFF.

This clonotype was detected many times. The chain recombines TRBV3-1 with TRBJ2-1; the D gene could be TRBD1 or TRBD2 (5 bases each). Germline CDR1 is LGHDT and CDR2 is YNNKEL (reference sequence). V lost 1 base and J lost 11, with 18 bases in between. CDR3 length: 15 amino acids. The CDR3 DNA is TGTGCCAGCAGCCAAGGTGGGACCACTACAAATCAGCAGTTCTTC. The encoded protein is CASSQGGTTTNQQFF.

This clonotype was recorded at least ten times. The rearrangement joins TRBV20-1 to TRBJ2-3; D gene ambiguous. This CDR3 spans 11 amino acids. V lost 5 bases and J 5 bases, leaving 8 bases between the germline ends. The germline gives CDR1 DFQATT, CDR2 SNEGSKA (reference sequence). CDR3 DNA sequence: TGCAGTGCTCCAAAGCGAGATACGCAGTATTTT. Its translation: CSAPKRDTQYF.

This clonotype was observed at least ten times. The V call is TRBV20-1, the J call TRBJ2-3; unclear D gene. The CDR3 totals 16 residues. CDR1 DFQATT and CDR2 SNEGSKA come from the germline V gene (reference sequence). Trimming pared 1 base from V and 3 bases from J, leaving 17 bases between. The CDR3 spells CSARVAGRAITDTQYF. The CDR3 DNA is TGCAGTGCTAGAGTTGCAGGAAGGGCGATTACAGATACGCAGTATTTT.

The count of this clonotype is one. The genes are TRBV29-1 and TRBJ2-2, with TRBD1 identical over 8 bases. After removal of 6 bases from V and 5 bases from J, the junction contained 14 bases not matched to a gene. CDR1 is SQVTM and CDR2 is ANQGSEA in the germline V gene. This CDR3 is built from 16 residues. The CDR3 is CSVLHDSDRGTGELFF. The DNA of the CDR3 is TGCAGCGTCCTACACGACTCCGACAGGGGTACCGGGGAGCTGTTTTTT.

Points on this clonotype: At one end the junction does not follow the germline gene, possibly because of a read error. J is TRBJ1-3 and V is TRBV7-7; no clear D gene. Germline CDR1 is SSHAT and CDR2 is FNYEAQ (reference sequence). The CDR3 spans 15 residues. CDR3 sequence (DNA): TGTGCTAGCAGCGGTGACGGGCCCTCTGGAAACACCATATATTTT. Residues: CASSGDGPSGNTIYF. Combining the CDR3 with reference TRBV7-7 and TRBJ1-3 gives the whole variable domain GAGVSQSPRYKVTKRGQDVTLRCDPISSHATLYWYQQALGQGPEFLTYFNYEAQPDKSGLPSDRFSAERPEGSISTLTIQRTEQRDSAMYRCASSGDGPSGNTIYFGEGSWLTVV.

This chain links TRBV7-9 with TRBJ2-3; possibly TRBD1 or TRBD2 for D (5 bases each). From germline, CDR1 is SEHNR and CDR2 FQNEAQ (reference sequence). There are 15 residues in the CDR3. V gave up 1 base and J gave up 0 bases, with 8 bases separating them. The CDR3 nucleotides are TGTGCCAGCAGCTTAGACAGGACTAGCACAGATACGCAGTATTTT. Translating gives CASSLDRTSTDTQYF.

There are a few counts of this clonotype. The chain links TRBV12-3 or TRBV12-4 to TRBJ2-3; D remains ambiguous. The CDR3 extends over 15 amino acids. Trimming shortened V by 3 bases and J by 1 base, and 11 bases separated the two germline ends. CDR3 in amino acids: CASSFSREGTDTQYF. As DNA, the CDR3 is TGTGCCAGCAGTTTTTCTAGGGAAGGCACAGATACGCAGTATTTT.

This clonotype was detected only a few times. As DNA, the CDR3 is TGTGCCAGCAGCGCTTGGGACGGAGATAACTATGGCTACACCTTC. Protein: CASSAWDGDNYGYTF. This chain links TRBV9 with TRBJ1-2, with D perhaps TRBD1 (5 bases). With 3 bases removed from V and 1 base from J, the gap between germline ends came to 13 bases. Germline V lookup: CDR1 SGDLS, CDR2 YYNGEE. This CDR3 is built from 15 residues.

This clonotype has a handful of counts. This sequence joins TRBV30 and TRBJ2-2; D is possibly TRBD2 (6 bases). The CDR3 is 15 amino acids. Trimming pared 2 bases from V and 2 bases from J, leaving 12 bases between. The V gene's germline CDR1 is GTSNPN and CDR2 SVGIG (reference sequence). The CDR3 bases are TGTGCCTGGAGTTTAGGGCGGGGAAACACCGGGGAGCTGTTTTTT. Its translation is CAWSLGRGNTGELFF.

The rearrangement uses TRBV9 and TRBJ2-3; 10 bases match TRBD2. The germline V gene encodes CDR1 SGDLS and CDR2 YYNGEE. The CDR3 has 15 residues. J was trimmed by 3 bases and V by 1 base; bases with no gene match: 2. The CDR3 loop is CASSVQLAGTDTQYF. Here the CDR3 DNA reads TGTGCCAGCAGCGTACAACTAGCGGGAACAGATACGCAGTATTTT.

In its sample, this clonotype was seen many times. This rearrangement joins TRBV30 to TRBJ2-1; D call uncertain. From germline, CDR1 is GTSNPN and CDR2 SVGIG (reference sequence). V was cut by 2 bases and J by 8 bases, with 16 bases left in between. CDR3 size: 14 residues. The CDR3 protein is CAWSSLEKSHEQFF. For the CDR3, the DNA is TGTGCCTGGAGTTCCCTGGAGAAGTCCCATGAGCAGTTCTTC.

This clonotype came up many times. This sequence joins TRBV2 and TRBJ1-1, with a weak D call TRBD1 (5 bases). The V and J ends lost 8 bases and 2 bases respectively, with 15 bases between them. Germline CDR1 and CDR2: SNHLY and FYNNEI. This CDR3 has 14 amino acids. In DNA, the CDR3 is TGTGCCAGCCGAAGCCTGGACACTAACACTGAAGCTTTCTTT. It codes for CASRSLDTNTEAFF.

This clonotype has at least ten counts. The chain links TRBV18 to TRBJ2-5; D remains ambiguous. The V end lost 1 base, the J end lost 5 bases, and 8 bases lay between the germline ends. The germline CDR1 and CDR2 sequences are KGHSH and LQKENI. The CDR3 spans 13 residues. CDR3 protein: CASSPLVTETQYF. CDR3 in DNA: TGTGCCAGCTCACCACTAGTGACGGAGACCCAGTACTTC. Together with reference TRBV18 and TRBJ2-5, the CDR3 gives the full variable domain: NAGVMQNPRHLVRRRGQEARLRCSPMKGHSHVYWYRQLPEEGLKFMVYLQKENIIDESGMPKERFSAEFPKEGPSILRIQQVVRGDSAAYFCASSPLVTETQYFGPGTRLLVL.

Turning to this clonotype: A read error may be the cause here, since a much bigger clone is one base away. The chain couples TRBV18 to TRBJ2-2; 7 nucleotides line up with TRBD2. Germline CDR1 KGHSH, CDR2 LQKENI. The CDR3 totals 16 residues. The CDR3 coding sequence is TGTGCCAGCTCACCAACCCTAGCGGCTAACACCGGGGGGCTGTTTTTT. Translated: CASSPTLAANTGGLFF. Supplemented by reference TRBV18 and TRBJ2-2, the full variable domain reads NAGVMQNPRHLVRRRGQEARLRCSPMKGHSHVYWYRQLPEEGLKFMVYLQKENIIDESGMPKERFSAEFPKEGPSILRIQQVVRGDSAAYFCASSPTLAANTGGLFFGEGSRLTVL.

This clonotype was counted only a few times. This rearrangement joins TRBV13 to TRBJ1-1; D remains ambiguous. This CDR3 region has 13 residues. Germline CDR1 and CDR2: PRHDT and FYEKMQ (reference sequence). Trimming took off 8 bases at V and 1 base at J, with 11 bases between the two ends. CDR3 coding DNA: TGTGCCAGCTGCGTAGATCGGAACACTGAAGCTTTCTTT. The encoded protein is CASCVDRNTEAFF.

About this clonotype: Its ends do not fully match the called genes, so a read error is possible. This chain joins TRBV6-1 and TRBJ2-7; no reliable D call. Germline CDR1 reads MNHNS; CDR2 reads SASEGT. This CDR3 contains 13 residues. CDR3 protein: CARSPASSYEQYF. The CDR3 region has the DNA TGTGCCCGCAGTCCGGCCTCCTCCTACGAGCAGTACTTC.